This TCR beta chain emerged from a study of cytomegalovirus exposure and HLA in healthy donors. Study context: Some 87 million unique TCRs from HLA-typed donors were held in an early release of data. Study-wide points: V- and J-gene trimming in TCR beta was tied to a missense DCLRE1C variant by an analysis performed later.

With respect to this clone: The antigen is unknown.

Trimming took 2 bases from V and 1 from J; bases not matched to a gene: 4. CDR1 is MNHEY, CDR2 SMNVEV, per germline (reference sequence). The CDR3 totals 16 residues. PCR primers comprised 60 Vbeta and 13 Jbeta primers. Assay used: immunoSEQ multiplex PCR; TCRdb lists only in-frame clones, some missing. The sample shows 77,000 or so clones, 60% to 80% of them seen only once. This clonotype originated in a woman aged 40 to 50 in good health and CMV-seronegative. V and J are TRBV27 and TRBJ2-3, with TRBD2 matching over 9 bases. Sequencing used PBMCs. The CDR3 nucleotides read TGTGCCAGCAGTTTAGTGCAGCGGGGGGGCACAGATACGCAGTATTTT. It encodes CASSLVQRGGTDTQYF.